This T cell receptor (beta chain) is from a study of cytomegalovirus exposure and HLA in healthy donors. Overall study context: Genotyping showed around four fifths of almost 400 donors falling in the Caucasian-associated ancestry cluster.

General study findings and limits: Several of the most significant clusters appeared linked to common viral pathogens, based on a later analysis. Only CMV serostatus was available as immune exposure information. A later analysis, which compared TCR beta chains of equal frequency, found the HLA-associated ones more clonally expanded.

This clone is a singleton in its sample. What it binds is unknown. This CDR3 spans 15 amino acids. V lost 4 bases, J lost 0 bases, and 4 bases stayed unmatched. In germline, CDR1 is SGHRS, CDR2 YFSETQ. Primers for the PCR totalled 60 Vbeta and 13 Jbeta. Assay used: immunoSEQ multiplex PCR; TCRdb lists only in-frame clones, some missing. The table shows under 150,000 clones, with about three quarters occurring only once. The TCR comes from a man younger than 40 in good health and CMV-seronegative. Sequenced: PBMCs. The chain has TRBV5-1 and TRBJ2-1, with TRBD1 matching 7 bases. CDR3 loop: CASSSRDSSYNEQFF. CDR3 DNA sequence: TGCGCCAGCAGCAGCCGGGACAGCTCCTACAATGAGCAGTTCTTC.